Sequencing of this TCR beta chain was carried out in a study of cytomegalovirus exposure and HLA in healthy donors. For the study at large: Around 80 million unique TCRs from HLA-typed donors were held in an early data release. Overall study findings and caveats: Immune exposure information available was restricted to CMV serostatus. At a 0.05 false discovery rate, a later analysis found around 15,000 TCR beta sequences to be associated with HLA alleles.

Everyone who donated was a healthy bone marrow donor. As for this clone: Its antigen is not known.

V shed 7 bases and J 4 bases; nucleotides not matched to a gene: 10. The V gene's germline CDR1 is SNHLY and CDR2 FYNNEI. The CDR3 has 15 amino acids. PCR employed 60 Vbeta and 13 Jbeta primers. Method: immunoSEQ multiplex PCR; TCRdb's copy keeps in-frame clones and lacks some. The sample contains about 120,000 clones, under 85% of which appear only once. V usage is TRBV2 and J usage is TRBJ2-1; 7 bases are shared with TRBD2. The sequenced sample consisted of PBMCs. The clonotype comes from a man between 18 and 29 years old in good health and CMV-seropositive. Here the CDR3 DNA reads TGTGCCAGCAAGATAGCGGGCGGATTTTACAATGAGCAGTTCTTC. Translated: CASKIAGGFYNEQFF.